This TCR beta chain was sequenced in a study of beta chain features in type 1 diabetes. Study-wide context: Healthy donors and patients showed comparable age, gender and cell yields. Overall study findings and caveats: Relative to healthy donors, patients appeared to have naive, central memory and Treg TCRB repertoires that were more similar. Shorter templates may be favored by PCR, equally so in patients and controls.

The sample holds a few counts of this clone. Its antigen is unidentified. Sorted cells reached over 98% purity in every population. Expressed TCRB transcripts were sequenced because the entire RNA isolate underwent reverse transcription. Method: immunoSEQ multiplex PCR; TCRdb's copy keeps in-frame clones and lacks some. The sample gives around 160,000 clones, 40% to 60% of which show up once; 0.42% is in the top ten. The sequenced material came from Tregs from blood. This TCR was sampled from a man aged 18 to 30 in good health.

Written as DNA, the CDR3 is TGTGCCAGCAGTTTATACACGACAGGCGGGGAGCTGTTTTTT. This translates into CASSLYTTGGELFF. This chain uses TRBV28 with TRBJ2-2; possible D gene TRBD1, 6 bases. V shed 1 base and J shed 7 bases, with 10 bases lying between them. Germline lookup yields CDR1 MDHEN and CDR2 SYDVKM. The CDR3 is 14 residues long.